This entry describes one T cell receptor (beta chain). Its antigen is not known. This record comes from a study of blood T cells in healthy people across ages. Germline CDR1 and CDR2: MGHRA and YSYEKL. The trim removed 0 bases at V and 9 bases at J, leaving 5 bases unmatched. The CDR3 spans 16 residues. The study's findings and limits: Older age went with lower TCR beta diversity per million T cells, in a roughly linear way.

The use of a sample-barcoded 5' primer and a J-beta primer mix characterized a second PCR of roughly 7 to 12 cycles. TCRdb re-analysed the 5' RACE reads in MiXCR, keeping a single row per CDR3 protein. The sample gives approximately 940,000 distinct CDR3 sequences, under 50% of which show up once; 10% to 15% is in the top ten. Sequencing was performed on blood. This clonotype was sampled from a man aged 25-45 years in good health. This chain links TRBV4-1 with TRBJ2-1; 13 nucleotides align to TRBD2. The CDR3 sequence: CASSQDSTSGGTEQFF. The CDR3 DNA reads as TGCGCCAGCAGCCAAGATTCGACTAGCGGGGGGACTGAGCAGTTCTTC.